The next 20 T cell receptor beta chains were all read from a single sample in a study of cytomegalovirus exposure and HLA in healthy donors. A multiplex PCR was run with 60 Vbeta primers and 13 Jbeta primers. The protocol was immunoSEQ multiplex PCR, while the TCRdb copy is restricted to in-frame clones and leaves out a portion. This table has more than 200,000 clones, less than 85% appearing once. Sequencing used PBMCs. These receptor sequences come from a girl aged 2-15 years in good health and CMV-seronegative.

Regarding this clone: Sequence at one end of the junction differs from germline and may be a read error. This chain joins TRBV5-6 and TRBJ1-2, with 10 nucleotides matching TRBD1. In germline, CDR1 is SGHDT, CDR2 YYEEEE. This CDR3 region has 14 residues. As DNA, the CDR3 is TGTGCCAGCAGCCAATCCGGAGGACAGGGGGTCCCACCCTTC. Its protein product is CASSQSGGQGVPPF.

V gene TRBV7-2 combines with J gene TRBJ1-1, with a tentative D call TRBD1 (5 bases). CDR1 and CDR2 (germline): SGHTA, FQGNSA. The germline V and J ends were trimmed by 1 base and 0 bases, with 18 bases remaining between them. This CDR3 region has 18 residues. CDR3 amino acids: CASSLVAGESLMNTEAFF. The CDR3 DNA reads as TGTGCCAGCAGCTTAGTAGCGGGGGAGAGCCTAATGAACACTGAAGCTTTCTTT.

A few counts support this clone. This chain connects TRBV4-2 to TRBJ2-7; 7 bases fit TRBD2. From germline, CDR1 is LGHNA and CDR2 YNFKEQ. There are 15 residues in the CDR3. Trimming cost V 0 bases and J 7 bases; bases outside gene matches: 9. CDR3 sequence (DNA): TGTGCCAGCAGCCAAGAGCCCGGACTAGGAGCTGAGCAGTACTTC. Protein: CASSQEPGLGAEQYF.

In its sample, this clone was seen a few times. The chain carries TRBV5-1 and TRBJ1-5, with 10 nucleotides matching TRBD1. The CDR3 length is 16 residues. Germline V gene sequence: CDR1 SGHRS, CDR2 YFSETQ. Trimming cost V 0 bases and J 0 bases; bases outside gene matches: 0. The CDR3 DNA reads as TGCGCCAGCAGCTTGGGGGACAGGGGTAGCAATCAGCCCCAGCATTTT. Its translation is CASSLGDRGSNQPQHF.

The gene calls are TRBV30 and TRBJ1-1, with D perhaps matching TRBD1 (5 bases). With 1 base removed from V and 6 bases from J, the gap between germline ends came to 42 bases. The CDR3 extends over 23 amino acids. In germline, CDR1 is GTSNPN, CDR2 SVGIG (reference sequence). CDR3 sequence: CAWSGWVEGPFEGQEVPTPEAFF. The CDR3 DNA reads TGTGCCTGGAGTGGGTGGGTGGAGGGGCCGTTCGAGGGGCAGGAGGTTCCCACTCCTGAAGCTTTCTTT. Supplemented by reference TRBV30 and TRBJ1-1, the full variable domain reads SQTIHQWPATLVQPVGSPLSLECTVEGTSNPNLYWYRQAAGRGLQLLFYSVGIGQISSEVPQNLSASRPQDRQFILSSKKLLLSDSGFYLCAWSGWVEGPFEGQEVPTPEAFFGQGTRLTVV.

With respect to this clone: Other DNA sequences in this sample translate to the same CDR3. The chain recombines TRBV7-9 with TRBJ2-1; no clear D gene. Between the trimmed V and J ends, which lost 1 base and 0 bases, there was a span of 4 bases. Germline loops: CDR1 SEHNR, CDR2 FQNEAQ (reference sequence). The CDR3 is 14 amino acids. DNA of the CDR3: TGTGCCAGCAGCTTAGGCAGCTCCTACAATGAGCAGTTCTTC. It specifies CASSLGSSYNEQFF.

The sample holds a few counts of this clone. The chain is built from TRBV19 and TRBJ2-2, with 7 bases that match TRBD2. Germline CDR1 LNHDA, CDR2 SQIVND (reference sequence). Losses at the gene ends were 6 bases for V and 5 bases for J; bases not matched to a gene: 3. The CDR3 sequence is 13 residues long. CDR3 sequence: CASSMGGTGELFF. In nucleotides, the CDR3 is TGTGCCAGTAGCATGGGGGGGACCGGGGAGCTGTTTTTT.

The V gene is TRBV19, the J gene TRBJ1-5; D possibly corresponds to TRBD1 (5 bases). V dropped 4 bases and J dropped 0 bases, with 16 bases sitting between them. The germline gives CDR1 LNHDA, CDR2 SQIVND (reference sequence). CDR3 size: 17 residues. The CDR3: CASSTTQTDYSNQPQHF. The CDR3, as DNA: TGTGCCAGTAGTACGACGCAGACAGATTATAGCAATCAGCCCCAGCATTTT.

This rearrangement joins TRBV19 to TRBJ2-1; D is possibly TRBD1 (6 bases). The V gene's germline CDR1 is LNHDA and CDR2 SQIVND (reference sequence). V was clipped by 2 bases and J by 9 bases, with 11 bases between them. This CDR3 comprises 13 residues. Here the CDR3 DNA reads TGTGCCAGTAGTATATCTCAAGGGGGTGAGCAGTTCTTC. Protein product: CASSISQGGEQFF.

V is TRBV14 and J is TRBJ2-7, with D perhaps TRBD2 (6 bases). This CDR3 is built from 15 residues. V was cut by 1 base and J by 0 bases, with 10 bases left in between. Germline V gene data show CDR1 as SGHDN and CDR2 as FVKESK. CDR3 in amino acids: CASSQAPDYSYEQYF. The CDR3 coding sequence is TGTGCCAGCAGCCAAGCCCCGGACTACTCCTACGAGCAGTACTTC.

This clone has only one observation. V and J are TRBV9 and TRBJ2-7, with D tentatively TRBD2 (7 bases). The V gene's germline CDR1 is SGDLS and CDR2 YYNGEE. The V end lost 0 bases, the J end lost 6 bases, and 13 bases lay between the germline ends. The CDR3 is 14 amino acids. The CDR3 DNA is TGTGCCAGCAGCGTAGAGGGGGGGACTCGCGAGCAGTACTTC. This codes for CASSVEGGTREQYF.

As for this clone: In the same sample, other DNA sequences code for this CDR3. The rearrangement links TRBV2 to TRBJ2-6; D not certain. V gave up 8 bases and J gave up 1 base, with 6 bases separating them. This CDR3 contains 13 residues. Germline V gene sequence: CDR1 SNHLY, CDR2 FYNNEI. The CDR3 loop is CASSLSGANVLTF. CDR3 in DNA: TGTGCCAGCTCTTTATCTGGGGCCAACGTCCTGACTTTC.

The chain couples TRBV6-6 to TRBJ2-7; no clear D gene. Germline CDR1 is MNHNY and CDR2 is SVGAGI (reference sequence). There are 11 residues in the CDR3. The V gene lost 6 bases and the J gene lost 7 bases, with 10 bases spanning the gap. Here the CDR3 reads CASRGLREQYF. CDR3 sequence (DNA): TGTGCCAGCAGGGGCCTTAGAGAGCAGTACTTC.

The J gene is TRBJ2-3, the V gene TRBV2; 11 nucleotides align to TRBD1. Trimming removed 4 bases from V and 4 bases from J; junction bases left unmatched: 4. The CDR3 extends over 15 amino acids. Germline assignment: CDR1 SNHLY and CDR2 FYNNEI. CDR3 residues: CASSARDRGSDTQYF. As DNA, the CDR3 is TGTGCCAGCAGTGCTCGGGACAGGGGGTCAGATACGCAGTATTTT.

The chain is built from TRBV9 and TRBJ2-5; no definite D call. This CDR3 has 11 residues. V lost 3 bases, J lost 3 bases, and 3 bases lay in between. CDR1 SGDLS and CDR2 YYNGEE come from the germline V gene. The CDR3 sequence: CASSAEETQYF. CDR3 nucleotides: TGTGCCAGCAGCGCGGAAGAGACCCAGTACTTC.

This chain links TRBV6-1 with TRBJ2-7; D unresolved. The germline V gene encodes CDR1 MNHNS and CDR2 SASEGT. Trimming removed 3 bases from V and 2 bases from J, with 5 bases in between. The CDR3 consists of 12 residues. The CDR3, as DNA: TGTGCCAGCAGTGACCCTACCTACGAGCAGTACTTC. Amino acids: CASSDPTYEQYF.

The V gene is TRBV7-9, the J gene TRBJ2-5; D is possibly TRBD2 (6 bases). The ends were cut back, 6 bases at V and 1 base at J, with 21 bases in the middle. The germline V gene encodes CDR1 SEHNR and CDR2 FQNEAQ (reference sequence). CDR3 size: 17 residues. CDR3 coding DNA: TGTGCCAGCAGTCCCCACCGGGGAGGCACACTCCAAGAGACCCAGTACTTC. This codes for CASSPHRGGTLQETQYF.

V and J are TRBV4-2 and TRBJ2-1; 11 nucleotides match TRBD2. V gave up 4 bases and J gave up 5 bases; unmatched junction bases: 4. Germline V gene data show CDR1 as LGHNA and CDR2 as YNFKEQ. The CDR3 has 15 residues. In DNA, the CDR3 is TGTGCCAGCAGCCCCCTGGGACTAGCGGACAATGAGCAGTTCTTC. It specifies CASSPLGLADNEQFF.

The chain combines TRBV18 with TRBJ1-3; D remains unclear. Germline V gene sequence: CDR1 KGHSH, CDR2 LQKENI. Trimming took off 1 base at V and 2 bases at J, with 6 bases between the two ends. The CDR3 loop spans 14 amino acids. CDR3 residues: CASSPRRPGNTIYF. Written as DNA, the CDR3 is TGTGCCAGCTCACCACGCAGGCCTGGAAACACCATATATTTT.

The chain has TRBV30 and TRBJ2-7; 9 bases agree with TRBD1. V lost 7 bases and J lost 4; bases outside the gene matches: 5. Looked up from germline, CDR1 is GTSNPN and CDR2 is SVGIG (reference sequence). The CDR3 totals 12 residues. The CDR3 region is CASGTGNYEQYF. The CDR3 nucleotides read TGTGCCTCCGGGACAGGGAATTACGAGCAGTACTTC.